This T cell receptor (beta chain) derives from a study of early T cells in non-severe SARS-CoV-2 infection. Study information: Sequencing of unsorted whole blood was done on bulk RNA, leaving chains unpaired.

Regarding the study as a whole: Matching results from VDJdb favored anti-spike CD8 responses, leaving private and CD4 specificities undetected.

cDNA molecules, individually, were tagged with unique molecular identifiers. TCRdb ran MiXCR on the 5' RACE reads and lists one entry per CDR3 protein. The sample records roughly 70,000 distinct CDR3 sequences, roughly an eighth being singletons. This clonotype was counted a few times. Its antigen is still unknown. The CDR3 extends over 15 amino acids. The ends were cut back, 1 base at V and 5 bases at J, with 11 bases in the middle. Germline V gene sequence: CDR1 SGHAT, CDR2 FQNNGV. The sequence came from an adult who was a healthcare worker with PCR-confirmed SARS-CoV-2 infection or an uninfected control (not recorded which). The chain carries TRBV11-2 and TRBJ2-2; tentative D call: TRBD2 (5 bases). Sequencing input: whole blood. The CDR3 sequence is CASSLARGITGELFF. The CDR3 DNA is TGTGCCAGCAGCTTAGCCCGAGGGATAACCGGGGAGCTGTTTTTT.